This is a list of T cell receptor beta chains from one sample in a study of cytomegalovirus exposure and HLA in healthy donors. Clones were read by immunoSEQ multiplex PCR, and TCRdb kept only the in-frame ones, dropping some. The sample has 85,000 to 130,000 clones; around 74% are singletons. Sequenced: PBMCs. These receptors all stem from a male donor in good health and CMV-seropositive. The CDR3 runs from the conserved cysteine through the conserved F or W. D genes are given only for firm matches. The listing skips clone size in some rows; elsewhere it reads once, few, many or a size class.

DNA,CDR3,size,D,V,J
TGTGCCTGGACCCTGGGGGGACAGATGAACACTGAAGCTTTCTTT,CAWTLGGQMNTEAFF,few,TRBD1,TRBV30,TRBJ1-1
TGTGCCAGCAGTGAAGCGCGGCAGTTCTATGGCTACACCTTC,CASSEARQFYGYTF,.,.,TRBV2,TRBJ1-2
TGTGCCAGCAGCCAGACTCTCGCTCCCCATGAGCAGTTCTTC,CASSQTLAPHEQFF,.,.,TRBV5-6,TRBJ2-1
TGTGCCAGCAGCCAACAGGGTGGCGATAATGAAAAACTGTTTTTT,CASSQQGGDNEKLFF,.,.,TRBV7-2,TRBJ1-4
TGTGCCACCATGGCCGGGGGGCCCCCAGATACGCAGTATTTT,CATMAGGPPDTQYF,.,.,TRBV6-1,TRBJ2-3
TGCGCCAGCAGCCAAGACAGGGGGCTGTCTGGCTACACCTTC,CASSQDRGLSGYTF,.,TRBD1,TRBV4-1,TRBJ1-2
TGTGCCAGTAGTATAGGGCCCGTCGGACAGGGTGGGGACTACGAGCAGTACTTC,CASSIGPVGQGGDYEQYF,.,TRBD1,TRBV19,TRBJ2-7
TGTGCCAGCAGCTTAGCCGTAGCCTACGAGCAGTACTTC,CASSLAVAYEQYF,.,.,TRBV7-8,TRBJ2-7
TGCAGCGCTGGGCGATCCGGGACAGGGACCTACGAGCAGTACTTC,CSAGRSGTGTYEQYF,.,TRBD1,TRBV29-1,TRBJ2-7
TGTGCCAGCAGCCTGGGACAGGAATACGAGCAGTACTTC,CASSLGQEYEQYF,.,TRBD1,TRBV7-2,TRBJ2-7
TGTGCCAGCAGCGCGACTAGCGGATACAATGAGCAGTTCTTC,CASSATSGYNEQFF,.,TRBD2,TRBV9,TRBJ2-1
TGCAGCGTTGAAAGGGGCTATGGCTACACCTTC,CSVERGYGYTF,.,.,TRBV29-1,TRBJ1-2
TGTGCCAGCAGGGTGGACAGGGGTCGTGGCTACACCTTC,CASRVDRGRGYTF,.,TRBD1,TRBV6-6,TRBJ1-2
TGTGCCAGCAGCCAACGAGACAGGGGACAAAACATTCAGTACTTC,CASSQRDRGQNIQYF,few,TRBD1,TRBV4-2,TRBJ2-4
TGTGCCAGCAGTTCGGGGACAGGGGTCCCCTACGAGCAGTACTTC,CASSSGTGVPYEQYF,.,TRBD1,TRBV27,TRBJ2-7
TGTGCCAGCAGGGCTGGCTATGGCTACACCTTC,CASRAGYGYTF,.,.,TRBV2,TRBJ1-2
TGTGCCAGCAGTCAATTGGGACAGAACACAGATACGCAGTATTTT,CASSQLGQNTDTQYF,.,TRBD1,TRBV6-6,TRBJ2-3
TGCGCCAGCAGCCAAGAGGTGGCAGGGCTCTCGAACACTGAAGCTTTCTTT,CASSQEVAGLSNTEAFF,.,.,TRBV4-3,TRBJ1-1
TGTGCCATCAGTGTGTCAGCGGGGGGGCCCGGCACCGGGGAGCTGTTTTTT,CAISVSAGGPGTGELFF,few,TRBD2,TRBV10-3,TRBJ2-2
TGTGCCAGCAGTGACGGCCAGGGGGCATCACCCCTCCACTTT,CASSDGQGASPLHF,.,TRBD1,TRBV6-5,TRBJ1-6
TGTGCCTCAGGTAGGGGCTCGGAGGAGCAGTACTTC,CASGRGSEEQYF,.,.,TRBV5-6,TRBJ2-7
TGTGCCAGTAGTCCCGGGACAGGGGCTTCCTATAATTCACCCCTCCACTTT,CASSPGTGASYNSPLHF,.,TRBD1,TRBV19,TRBJ1-6
TGTGCCATCAGTGACCCTTCCGCACAGGTTTTGGATACGCAGTATTTT,CAISDPSAQVLDTQYF,.,.,TRBV10-3,TRBJ2-3
TGTGCCTGGAGTCCAGGGTCCTACGAGCAGTACTTC,CAWSPGSYEQYF,.,.,TRBV30,TRBJ2-7
TGTGCCAGCTCGGACAACTCCTACGAGCAGTACTTC,CASSDNSYEQYF,few,.,TRBV11-3,TRBJ2-7